This note documents a single T cell receptor (beta chain) sequence. Its antigen is unidentified. The source of the sample is a study of T cell responses to AZD1222 COVID-19 vaccine. Whole-study results and caveats: The repertoires were collected only after the peak T cell response. Following two doses of AZD1222, Spike-specific TCR breadth and depth rose. Only six individuals given AZD1222 were seropositive at baseline.

Method: immunoSEQ multiplex PCR; TCRdb's copy keeps in-frame clones and lacks some. The profile covers around 100,000 clones, with around nine tenths appearing a single time and under 25% taken by the ten largest. The CDR3 is made up of 14 amino acids. Per germline, CDR1 ENHRY and CDR2 SYGVKD. Trimming took off 6 bases at V and 2 bases at J, with 8 bases between the two ends. Sequences were derived from peripheral blood, sampled on day 0 of AZD1222 vaccination. This chain uses TRBV10-3 with TRBJ2-6, with D maybe TRBD1 (6 bases). The sequence was collected from an adult in good health. The CDR3 coding sequence is TGTGCCATCAGGCCAGGGGCTGGGGCCAACGTCCTGACTTTC. Translating gives CAIRPGAGANVLTF.